Below are 30 T cell receptor beta chains sequenced from a single sample in a study of cytomegalovirus exposure and HLA in healthy donors. Vbeta (60) and Jbeta (13) primers were used in the PCR. Clones were sequenced by immunoSEQ multiplex PCR, and TCRdb holds only the in-frame ones, with some missing. This table holds approximately 150,000 clones, approximately 71% found once. Sequenced: PBMCs. The source is a woman aged 18-35 years in good health and CMV-seropositive.

In its sample, this clone was seen a few times. One end of the junction is discordant with germline, which a read error may explain. The CDR3 nucleotides read TGTGCTAGCAGCCGATATAAACTAGCGGGGGGGAATGAGCAGTTCTTC. As protein: CASSRYKLAGGNEQFF. The chain links TRBV7-7 to TRBJ2-1; TRBD2 matches 13 bases. Germline loops: CDR1 SSHAT, CDR2 FNYEAQ (reference sequence). The CDR3 totals 16 residues.

The J gene is TRBJ2-5, the V gene TRBV4-1; perhaps TRBD2 as D (6 bases). TRBJ2-7 matches the DNA end more closely, so the J call is doubtful. The CDR3 covers 16 residues. CDR1 MGHRA and CDR2 YSYEKL come from the germline V gene. CDR3 DNA: TGCGCCAGCAGCCAAGTAGTCACGGGAGATCCCTACGAGCAGTACTTC. As protein: CASSQVVTGDPYEQYF.

This clone showed up just a few times. The V gene is TRBV10-3, the J gene TRBJ2-1, with 7 bases fitting TRBD2. V shed 5 bases and J 10 bases; nucleotides not matched to a gene: 2. The germline V gene encodes CDR1 ENHRY and CDR2 SYGVKD. The CDR3 contains 11 residues. The chain's CDR3 is CAISSGVEQFF. The CDR3 DNA follows: TGTGCCATCAGTAGCGGGGTCGAGCAGTTCTTC.

This rearrangement joins TRBV11-2 to TRBJ2-7; 11 bases agree with TRBD1. CDR3 length: 18 residues. J gave up 3 bases and V 5 bases, and 15 bases lay outside the gene matches. The germline V gene encodes CDR1 SGHAT and CDR2 FQNNGV. DNA of the CDR3: TGTGCCAGCAGCCCCATTCGGGACAGGGGGAAATACAGCTACGAGCAGTACTTC. Protein product: CASSPIRDRGKYSYEQYF.

V and J are TRBV6-5 and TRBJ1-4; 7 bases map to TRBD1. The CDR3 has 13 amino acids. With 8 bases clipped from V and 5 bases from J, the junction kept 5 bases outside the gene matches. Germline V CDR1 and CDR2: MNHEY, SVGAGI. CDR3 region: CASSGRGNEKLFF. The CDR3 coding sequence is TGTGCCAGCTCGGGCAGGGGGAATGAAAAACTGTTTTTT.

V and J are TRBV5-8 and TRBJ1-4; 8 bases agree with TRBD1. Germline CDR1 is SGHTS and CDR2 is YDEGEE. V shed 0 bases and J 5 bases; nucleotides not matched to a gene: 6. The CDR3 runs to 16 residues. CDR3 coding DNA: TGTGCCAGCAGCTTGGGGACAGGGAGTAGGAATGAAAAACTGTTTTTT. Residues: CASSLGTGSRNEKLFF.

The rearrangement links TRBV15 to TRBJ1-4; 9 nucleotides agree with TRBD1. Germline V CDR1 and CDR2: LNHNV, YYDKDF (reference sequence). The CDR3 extends over 15 amino acids. J lost 5 bases, V lost 0 bases, and 1 base had no gene match. The CDR3 protein is CATSREGTGNEKLFF. CDR3 DNA sequence: TGTGCCACCAGCAGAGAAGGGACAGGGAATGAAAAACTGTTTTTT.

This clone was seen more than once but under ten times. The chain links TRBV2 to TRBJ1-5; D is unclear. CDR3 size: 12 residues. The germline V gene has CDR1 SNHLY and CDR2 FYNNEI. The ends were cut back, 6 bases at V and 7 bases at J, with 10 bases in the middle. CDR3 sequence (DNA): TGTGCCAGCAGAGATACTTGGCAGCCCCAGCATTTT. This codes for CASRDTWQPQHF. Full variable domain (rest looked up from reference TRBV2 and TRBJ1-5): EPEVTQTPSHQVTQMGQEVILRCVPISNHLYFYWYRQILGQKVEFLVSFYNNEISEKSEIFDDQFSVERPDGSNFTLKIRSTKLEDSAMYFCASRDTWQPQHFGDGTRLSIL.

The chain employs TRBV2 and TRBJ2-5; D gene unclear. This CDR3 is built from 15 residues. The ends were cut back, 6 bases at V and 1 base at J, with 15 bases in the middle. Per germline, CDR1 SNHLY and CDR2 FYNNEI. The DNA for the CDR3 is TGTGCCAGCAGCCGACTTCTGGTGGTCCAAGAGACCCAGTACTTC. Its translation is CASSRLLVVQETQYF.

In its sample, this clone was seen a few times. CDR3 in amino acids: CASSINTDTQYF. CDR3 nucleotides: TGCGCCAGCAGCATTAACACAGATACGCAGTATTTT. The rearrangement links TRBV5-1 to TRBJ2-3; D is uncertain. The CDR3 is 12 residues long. Germline values: CDR1 SGHRS, CDR2 YFSETQ. V was cut by 4 bases and J by 2 bases, with 5 bases left in between.

The chain links TRBV7-8 to TRBJ1-1, with D uncertain. Trimming removed 5 bases at V and 0 bases at J, with 7 bases between. This CDR3 contains 13 residues. Looked up from germline, CDR1 is SGHVS and CDR2 is FQNEAQ. Written as DNA, the CDR3 is TGTGCCAGCAGCGCACAAATGAACACTGAAGCTTTCTTT. Its translation: CASSAQMNTEAFF.

This clone was seen only a few times. V usage is TRBV7-9 and J usage is TRBJ1-2; 7 positions agree with TRBD1. J gave up 3 bases and V 5 bases, and 6 bases lay outside the gene matches. Germline V lookup: CDR1 SEHNR, CDR2 FQNEAQ (reference sequence). The CDR3 consists of 14 residues. This CDR3 reads CASSGRQGHYGYTF. The CDR3, as DNA: TGTGCCAGCAGCGGACGACAGGGCCACTATGGCTACACCTTC. Variable domain in full (rest from reference TRBV7-9 and TRBJ1-2): DTGVSQNPRHKITKRGQNVTFRCDPISEHNRLYWYRQTLGQGPEFLTYFQNEAQLEKSRLLSDRFSAERPKGSFSTLEIQRTEQGDSAMYLCASSGRQGHYGYTFGSGTRLTVV.

The rearrangement uses TRBV7-2 and TRBJ1-2; possible D gene TRBD1, 6 bases. The CDR3 is made up of 14 amino acids. Trimming cost V 1 base and J 6 bases, with 12 bases left between them. Germline CDR1 reads SGHTA; CDR2 reads FQGNSA. The CDR3 nucleotides read TGTGCCAGCAGCTTAGGCAGGGGCCGGGATGGCTACACCTTC. It specifies CASSLGRGRDGYTF.

The chain couples TRBV5-8 to TRBJ2-6, with D perhaps matching TRBD2 (5 bases). V was clipped by 1 base and J by 2 bases, with 10 bases between them. The CDR3 consists of 16 residues. From germline, CDR1 is SGHTS and CDR2 YDEGEE. CDR3 nucleotide sequence: TGTGCCAGCAGCTTGTACCGGGAAGCTGGGGCCAACGTCCTGACTTTC. Protein sequence: CASSLYREAGANVLTF.

The chain carries TRBV4-1 and TRBJ1-2; 11 nucleotides agree with TRBD1. V was pared by 4 bases and J by 0 bases, with 10 bases of the junction left unmatched. This CDR3 contains 18 residues. Germline V gives CDR1 MGHRA, CDR2 YSYEKL. This chain's CDR3 is CASSRERDRGGPNYGYTF. CDR3 coding DNA: TGCGCCAGCAGCCGAGAGAGGGACAGGGGGGGACCTAACTATGGCTACACCTTC.

The chain uses TRBV29-1 and TRBJ1-1; D perhaps matches TRBD1 (5 bases). The germline V and J ends were trimmed by 3 bases and 0 bases, with 8 bases remaining between them. The CDR3 spans 13 residues. Germline V lookup: CDR1 SQVTM, CDR2 ANQGSEA. CDR3 amino acids: CSVDRGLNTEAFF. CDR3 in DNA: TGCAGCGTTGATAGGGGCCTGAACACTGAAGCTTTCTTT.

CDR3 loop: CASSYINGYTF. CDR3 sequence (DNA): TGTGCCAGCAGTTATATAAATGGCTACACCTTC. The rearrangement links TRBV6-1 to TRBJ1-2; D is uncertain. The germline gives CDR1 MNHNS, CDR2 SASEGT. The CDR3 has 11 residues. V dropped 5 bases and J dropped 6 bases, with 7 bases sitting between them.

The chain recombines TRBV27 with TRBJ2-7; TRBD1 aligns across 8 bases. The germline gives CDR1 MNHEY, CDR2 SMNVEV (reference sequence). The CDR3 is 14 residues long. V shed 4 bases, J shed 2 bases, and the junction held 4 bases outside the gene matches. This chain's CDR3 is CASSWGQAAYEQYF. The CDR3 bases are TGTGCCAGCAGTTGGGGACAGGCGGCCTACGAGCAGTACTTC.

The gene calls are TRBV6-1 and TRBJ2-2, with D perhaps matching TRBD2 (5 bases). The V gene's germline CDR1 is MNHNS and CDR2 SASEGT. CDR3 length: 13 amino acids. CDR3 bases: TGTGCTAGGGAGAACCCGAACACCGGGGAGCTGTTTTTT. Translating it yields CARENPNTGELFF.

In this sample, this clone turned up a few times. J is TRBJ2-7 and V is TRBV28; 12 bases agree with TRBD2. Germline V lookup: CDR1 MDHEN, CDR2 SYDVKM. The V segment lost 7 bases and the J segment 3 bases; nucleotides outside the gene matches: 13. The CDR3 runs 17 residues. CDR3 nucleotides: TGTGCCAGCACCCCAACTACTAGCGGGAGGCCCGGCTACGAGCAGTACTTC. Residues: CASTPTTSGRPGYEQYF.

This clone was recorded only once. The chain joins TRBV4-2 to TRBJ2-3; 7 bases map to TRBD2. V was pared by 3 bases and J by 2 bases, with 2 bases of the junction left unmatched. Germline V gene sequence: CDR1 LGHNA, CDR2 YNFKEQ. The CDR3 extends over 14 amino acids. CDR3 DNA sequence: TGTGCCAGCAGCCACGGGGGGTCCACAGATACGCAGTATTTT. It encodes CASSHGGSTDTQYF.

This clone turned up a few times. The chain joins TRBV7-3 to TRBJ1-1; tentatively, D is TRBD1 (5 bases). V was shortened by 2 bases and J by 6 bases, with 13 bases between the two germline ends. This CDR3 spans 14 amino acids. Germline CDR1 is SGHTA and CDR2 is FQGTGA. The CDR3 nucleotides read TGTGCCAGCAGCTTATCAGGGACTAGCGCTGAAGCTTTCTTT. Protein product: CASSLSGTSAEAFF.

Written as DNA, the CDR3 is TGTGCCAGCAGCATGGGCCGAACAGGGTGGTATGGCTACACCTTC. Amino acids: CASSMGRTGWYGYTF. The chain couples TRBV6-6 to TRBJ1-2; D possibly corresponds to TRBD1 (6 bases). The germline CDR1 and CDR2 sequences are MNHNY and SVGAGI (reference sequence). This CDR3 has 15 residues. V was cut by 6 bases and J by 5 bases, with 19 bases left in between.

As DNA, the CDR3 is TGTGCCAGCAGTTCCCAGACTAGCGGGAGTTACGAGCAGTACTTC. It codes for CASSSQTSGSYEQYF. This chain connects TRBV27 to TRBJ2-5; 12 nucleotides align to TRBD2. The J call may be faulty, since TRBJ2-7 better matches the DNA end. In germline, CDR1 is MNHEY, CDR2 SMNVEV (reference sequence). The CDR3 consists of 15 residues.

This clone was found a few times. The V call is TRBV28, the J call TRBJ1-2, with D uncertain. Trimming stripped 5 bases from V and 5 bases from J, with 24 bases between. This CDR3 region has 17 residues. The germline V gene has CDR1 MDHEN and CDR2 SYDVKM. CDR3 DNA sequence: TGTGCCAGCAGTCCCTCCCCCGGGGTGGGCGGAGAGTATGGCTACACCTTC. As protein: CASSPSPGVGGEYGYTF.

V and J are TRBV7-3 and TRBJ2-1, with TRBD2 matching 15 bases. The CDR3 consists of 16 residues. The ends lost 5 bases at V and 7 bases at J; junction bases unmatched: 6. Germline V CDR1 and CDR2: SGHTA, FQGTGA. The CDR3 loop reads CASSTGLAGGFNEQFF. The DNA for the CDR3 is TGTGCCAGCAGCACTGGACTAGCGGGAGGGTTTAATGAGCAGTTCTTC.

With regard to this clone: Other DNA sequences in this specimen translate into the identical CDR3. The rearrangement uses TRBV27 and TRBJ1-1, with no clear D. This CDR3 contains 13 residues. V was shortened by 2 bases and J by 2 bases, with 6 bases between the two germline ends. Germline V gene data show CDR1 as MNHEY and CDR2 as SMNVEV (reference sequence). The CDR3 reads CASSLRGNTEAFF. Here the CDR3 DNA reads TGTGCCAGCAGTTTACGCGGCAACACTGAAGCTTTCTTT.

In this sample, this clone turned up a few times. The chain has TRBV5-1 and TRBJ1-5, with a possible D match to TRBD1 (5 bases). The CDR3 contains 14 residues. CDR1 is SGHRS, CDR2 YFSETQ, per germline. V gave up 4 bases and J gave up 4 bases, with 12 bases separating them. As DNA, the CDR3 is TGCGCCAGCAGCCCCGACAGTCCGAATCAGCCCCAGCATTTT. Translating gives CASSPDSPNQPQHF.

This clone was seen a handful of times. J is TRBJ2-7 and V is TRBV27; D remains ambiguous. The germline V and J ends were trimmed by 0 bases and 7 bases, with 13 bases remaining between them. From germline, CDR1 is MNHEY and CDR2 SMNVEV (reference sequence). The CDR3 runs to 14 residues. The CDR3 sequence: CASSLSTSAWEQYF. DNA of the CDR3: TGTGCCAGCAGTTTATCGACTTCCGCCTGGGAGCAGTACTTC.

The rearrangement joins TRBV4-3 to TRBJ1-1; D is possibly TRBD1 (6 bases). Germline CDR1 LGHNA, CDR2 YSLEER. CDR3 size: 15 residues. Trimming removed 2 bases at V and 5 bases at J, with 15 bases between. For the CDR3, the DNA is TGCGCCAGCAGCCAATCTAAACTGACAGGAACTGAAGCTTTCTTT. Residues: CASSQSKLTGTEAFF.